This entry lists 27 T cell receptor beta chains sequenced from one sample in a study of early T cells in non-severe SARS-CoV-2 infection. TCRdb reprocessed the 5' RACE reads via MiXCR and lists one record per CDR3 protein. The sample includes tens of thousands of distinct CDR3 sequences, roughly 12% of them seen just once. The sample taken for sequencing was whole blood. The receptor set was obtained from an adult who was a healthcare worker with PCR-confirmed SARS-CoV-2 infection or an uninfected control (not recorded which).

This clonotype has ten or more counts. The chain joins TRBV7-2 to TRBJ2-7; possibly TRBD1 for D (5 bases). This CDR3 region has 18 residues. Trimming removed 4 bases at V and 3 bases at J, with 25 bases between. Germline V CDR1 and CDR2: SGHTA, FQGNSA. CDR3 region: CASSSRSGYGERLYEQYF. The CDR3 DNA is TGTGCCAGCAGCTCCCGCTCAGGGTACGGCGAGAGACTCTACGAGCAGTACTTC.

The chain combines TRBV2 with TRBJ2-2; a possible D gene is TRBD1 (5 bases). CDR3 size: 16 residues. Between the trimmed V and J ends, which lost 3 bases and 0 bases, there was a span of 11 bases. Germline lookup yields CDR1 SNHLY and CDR2 FYNNEI. The CDR3 reads CASSEFLDTNTGELFF. As DNA, the CDR3 is TGTGCCAGCAGTGAGTTTTTGGACACGAACACCGGGGAGCTGTTTTTT.

This clonotype was seen only a few times. CDR3 DNA sequence: TGTGCCAGCAGCTTAAAGAGGACGGTGGGGGAAAACACCATATATTTT. The encoded protein is CASSLKRTVGENTIYF. The chain carries TRBV7-8 and TRBJ1-3; weak D call: TRBD1 (5 bases). V was clipped by 2 bases and J by 6 bases, with 17 bases between them. This CDR3 spans 16 amino acids. Germline V gene data show CDR1 as SGHVS and CDR2 as FQNEAQ.

In its sample, this clonotype was seen many times. V and J are TRBV30 and TRBJ1-1; no clear D. Between the trimmed V and J ends, which lost 3 bases and 1 base, there was a span of 9 bases. The CDR3 spans 13 residues. The germline gives CDR1 GTSNPN, CDR2 SVGIG (reference sequence). CDR3 loop: CAWSLRGNTEAFF. The CDR3 region has the DNA TGTGCCTGGAGCCTTCGCGGGAACACTGAAGCTTTCTTT.

This clonotype has a count of ten or more. The gene calls are TRBV2 and TRBJ1-5; tentatively, D is TRBD1 (6 bases). This CDR3 has 14 residues. Germline CDR1 is SNHLY and CDR2 is FYNNEI. With 2 bases removed from V and 4 bases from J, the gap between germline ends came to 9 bases. DNA of the CDR3: TGTGCCAGCAGTGAATGGACAGCAAATCAGCCCCAGCATTTT. This translates into CASSEWTANQPQHF.

This clonotype was detected only a few times. CDR3 residues: CASSRTTGNEKLFF. In DNA form, the CDR3 reads TGTGCCAGCAGTCGGACGACGGGTAATGAAAAACTGTTTTTT. The gene calls are TRBV7-9 and TRBJ1-4; D ambiguous. Trimming took 6 bases from V and 4 from J, leaving 12 bases between them. This CDR3 contains 14 residues. Germline V lookup: CDR1 SEHNR, CDR2 FQNEAQ (reference sequence).

This clonotype came up many times. The CDR3 DNA reads as TGCAGCGCGGACAGGGGGCAGTTCACTGAAGCTTTCTTT. Protein: CSADRGQFTEAFF. The genes are TRBV29-1 and TRBJ1-1; TRBD1 matches 11 bases. Trimming took 7 bases from V and 4 from J; bases not matched to a gene: 5. The CDR3 is 13 residues long. In germline, CDR1 is SQVTM, CDR2 ANQGSEA.

This clonotype was recorded many times. This chain uses TRBV7-9 with TRBJ2-1, with 7 bases identical to TRBD2. CDR1 and CDR2 (germline): SEHNR, FQNEAQ (reference sequence). The junction had 8 bases not matched to a gene; V was cut back by 4 bases and J by 2 bases. There are 16 residues in the CDR3. In DNA, the CDR3 is TGTGCCAGCAGCTCCCTAGGACGGGGGGCCTACAATGAGCAGTTCTTC. The encoded protein is CASSSLGRGAYNEQFF.

V usage is TRBV6-2 or TRBV6-3 and J usage is TRBJ2-7; D gene uncertain. Trimming left V 2 bases short and J 4 bases short, with 6 bases between. The length of the CDR3 is 12 residues. Per the germline V gene, CDR1 is MNHEY and CDR2 is SVGEGT. The CDR3 nucleotides read TGTGCCAGCAGTTACGGAACATACGAGCAGTACTTC. This translates into CASSYGTYEQYF.

This clonotype was recorded many times. DNA for the CDR3: TGTGCCAGCAGCTCTAGCAGGGTGAACACTGAAGCTTTCTTT. Its protein product is CASSSSRVNTEAFF. The chain combines TRBV7-2 with TRBJ1-1; possible D gene TRBD1, 5 bases. CDR3 length equals 14 residues. Trimming removed 4 bases at V and 0 bases at J, with 9 bases between. Germline V gene lookup returns CDR1 SGHTA and CDR2 FQGNSA.

This clonotype came up a few times. The gene calls are TRBV9 and TRBJ2-1; TRBD1 or TRBD2 may be the D gene (5 bases each). This CDR3 is built from 13 residues. Trimming pared 4 bases from V and 9 bases from J, leaving 14 bases between. Germline V gives CDR1 SGDLS, CDR2 YYNGEE. In nucleotides, the CDR3 is TGTGCCAGCAGCCCCTGGGACCACAGTGAGCAGTTCTTC. The encoded protein is CASSPWDHSEQFF.

Only a few counts were recorded for this clonotype. The gene calls are TRBV30 and TRBJ1-6; 7 nucleotides line up with TRBD1. The germline V gene has CDR1 GTSNPN and CDR2 SVGIG (reference sequence). The CDR3 covers 14 residues. J lost 1 base, V lost 3 bases, and 0 bases had no gene match. CDR3 sequence reads: CAWRQGSYNSPLHF. The CDR3 DNA reads TGTGCCTGGAGACAGGGGTCCTATAATTCACCCCTCCACTTT. Together with reference TRBV30 and TRBJ1-6, the CDR3 gives the full variable domain: SQTIHQWPATLVQPVGSPLSLECTVEGTSNPNLYWYRQAAGRGLQLLFYSVGIGQISSEVPQNLSASRPQDRQFILSSKKLLLSDSGFYLCAWRQGSYNSPLHFGNGTRLTVT.

This clonotype was found many times. The CDR3 DNA reads TGTGCCAGCAGTCGAAACGTTATACAGGGGGCCGGTGGAAACACCATATATTTT. It translates to CASSRNVIQGAGGNTIYF. The chain is built from TRBV7-8 and TRBJ1-3; 9 nucleotides agree with TRBD1. V shed 6 bases, J shed 3 bases, and the junction held 15 bases outside the gene matches. Germline V gives CDR1 SGHVS, CDR2 FQNEAQ. The CDR3 runs 18 residues.

In this sample, this clonotype turned up many times. V is TRBV2 and J is TRBJ2-2; D not certain. Germline V gene data show CDR1 as SNHLY and CDR2 as FYNNEI. Trimming removed 6 bases at V and 3 bases at J, with 5 bases between. The length of the CDR3 is 12 residues. CDR3 bases: TGTGCCAGCAGCGATGACACCGGGGAGCTGTTTTTT. Its translation: CASSDDTGELFF. Combining the CDR3 with reference TRBV2 and TRBJ2-2 gives the whole variable domain EPEVTQTPSHQVTQMGQEVILRCVPISNHLYFYWYRQILGQKVEFLVSFYNNEISEKSEIFDDQFSVERPDGSNFTLKIRSTKLEDSAMYFCASSDDTGELFFGEGSRLTVL.

This clonotype was seen many times. The chain carries TRBV5-1 and TRBJ1-1; maybe TRBD1 (6 bases). The CDR3 is made up of 14 amino acids. The germline V and J ends were trimmed by 0 bases and 2 bases, with 8 bases remaining between them. The germline CDR1 and CDR2 sequences are SGHRS and YFSETQ. The CDR3 DNA sequence: TGCGCCAGCAGCTTGGACAGGGCCAACACTGAAGCTTTCTTT. Translation: CASSLDRANTEAFF.

Ten or more counts support this clonotype. This sequence joins TRBV28 and TRBJ2-7; possibly TRBD2 for D (5 bases). The CDR3 spans 14 residues. The germline V and J ends were trimmed by 8 bases and 6 bases, with 20 bases remaining between them. Germline assignment: CDR1 MDHEN and CDR2 SYDVKM. CDR3 residues: CASLRGYAPGEQYF. CDR3 bases: TGTGCCAGCCTCCGAGGGTATGCCCCGGGCGAGCAGTACTTC.

This chain connects TRBV28 to TRBJ2-3, with TRBD2 matching over 7 bases. Germline V CDR1 and CDR2: MDHEN, SYDVKM. CDR3 length: 15 amino acids. V gave up 6 bases and J gave up 5 bases; unmatched junction bases: 11. The CDR3 DNA sequence: TGTGCCAGCAGGCCGGGGGGAACGGCGGTAGATACGCAGTATTTT. Amino acid sequence: CASRPGGTAVDTQYF.

This clonotype was detected ten times or more. The chain carries TRBV5-1 and TRBJ2-3; maybe TRBD2 (5 bases). From germline, CDR1 is SGHRS and CDR2 YFSETQ. Trimming cost V 0 bases and J 0 bases, with 5 bases left between them. This CDR3 has 14 amino acids. The CDR3 DNA reads as TGCGCCAGCAGCTTGGGGACTAGCACAGATACGCAGTATTTT. It encodes CASSLGTSTDTQYF.

V is TRBV10-3 and J is TRBJ2-3; no reliable D call. The V gene's germline CDR1 is ENHRY and CDR2 SYGVKD. This CDR3 has 11 residues. Trimming stripped 7 bases from V and 4 bases from J, with 6 bases between. CDR3 nucleotide sequence: TGTGCCATCATGCAGGCAGATACGCAGTATTTT. It codes for CAIMQADTQYF.

The sample holds a few counts of this clonotype. The CDR3 loop is CASSEYGPIPLGYTF. The CDR3 nucleotides are TGTGCCAGCAGTGAATATGGGCCGATCCCCCTAGGCTACACCTTC. The V call is TRBV25-1, the J call TRBJ1-2; D is undetermined. Deletions cut 0 bases from V and 8 bases from J, with 16 bases between. The CDR3 sequence is 15 residues long. Germline assignment: CDR1 MGHDK and CDR2 SYGVNS.

This clonotype showed up just a few times. V gene TRBV11-2 combines with J gene TRBJ2-5; D gene unclear. Germline CDR1 and CDR2: SGHAT and FQNNGV. This CDR3 contains 14 residues. The germline V and J ends were trimmed by 0 bases and 4 bases, with 9 bases remaining between them. The CDR3 DNA is TGTGCCAGCAGCTTAGAGCTAACCGGAGAGACCCAGTACTTC. This translates into CASSLELTGETQYF.

In its sample, this clonotype was seen a few times. The chain links TRBV4-2 to TRBJ2-1; perhaps TRBD2 as D (6 bases). Germline values: CDR1 LGHNA, CDR2 YNFKEQ. The CDR3 runs 15 residues. Trimming removed 0 bases from V and 6 bases from J, with 12 bases in between. In DNA, the CDR3 is TGTGCCAGCAGCCAAGAATTAGCGGAGGGCAATGAGCAGTTCTTC. It codes for CASSQELAEGNEQFF.

This clonotype was detected a few times. V is TRBV6-2 or TRBV6-3 and J is TRBJ1-1; unclear D gene. Germline-derived CDR1 and CDR2 are MNHEY and SVGEGT. CDR3 length: 14 amino acids. V lost 3 bases and J lost 3, with 11 bases in between. The CDR3 DNA follows: TGTGCCAGCAGTTATACCCAGAAGGACACTGAAGCTTTCTTT. Protein sequence: CASSYTQKDTEAFF.

This chain joins TRBV20-1 and TRBJ2-7, with 7 bases aligning to TRBD1. V gave up 1 base and J gave up 0 bases; unmatched junction bases: 3. Germline V gene lookup returns CDR1 DFQATT and CDR2 SNEGSKA (reference sequence). There are 14 residues in the CDR3. The CDR3 is CSARGQGYSYEQYF. CDR3 nucleotide sequence: TGCAGTGCTAGAGGACAGGGATACTCCTACGAGCAGTACTTC.

This chain links TRBV18 with TRBJ2-1, with 9 bases matching TRBD2. V lost 3 bases and J lost 4; bases outside the gene matches: 7. CDR1 is KGHSH and CDR2 is LQKENI in the germline V gene. The CDR3 loop spans 16 amino acids. This chain's CDR3 is CASSPPVTSGYNEQFF. CDR3 DNA sequence: TGTGCCAGCTCACCCCCCGTGACTAGCGGTTACAATGAGCAGTTCTTC. Using reference TRBV18 and TRBJ2-1 for the parts outside the CDR3, the full variable domain is NAGVMQNPRHLVRRRGQEARLRCSPMKGHSHVYWYRQLPEEGLKFMVYLQKENIIDESGMPKERFSAEFPKEGPSILRIQQVVRGDSAAYFCASSPPVTSGYNEQFFGPGTRLTVL.

This clonotype was detected only a few times. This chain connects TRBV7-3 to TRBJ2-3, with TRBD1 matching over 7 bases. This CDR3 has 15 amino acids. Germline lookup yields CDR1 SGHTA and CDR2 FQGTGA. J lost 1 base, V lost 4 bases, and 5 bases had no gene match. The CDR3 loop is CASSSIGTGTDTQYF. The CDR3 nucleotides read TGTGCCAGCAGCTCAATTGGGACAGGCACAGATACGCAGTATTTT. Complete variable domain (other parts from reference TRBV7-3 and TRBJ2-3): GAGVSQTPSNKVTEKGKYVELRCDPISGHTALYWYRQSLGQGPEFLIYFQGTGAADDSGLPNDRFFAVRPEGSVSTLKIQRTERGDSAVYLCASSSIGTGTDTQYFGPGTRLTVL.

V is TRBV18 and J is TRBJ2-1, with unresolved D. In germline, CDR1 is KGHSH, CDR2 LQKENI. The V gene lost 5 bases and the J gene lost 5 bases, with 10 bases spanning the gap. This CDR3 region has 13 residues. DNA of the CDR3: TGTGCCAGCTCAAGGCAGGTGGACAATGAGCAGTTCTTC. Residues: CASSRQVDNEQFF.